Here is one T cell receptor (beta chain) with its context. Its antigen is unidentified. This sample stems from a study of OX40 agonist ivuxolimab in advanced cancers. Study in general: Intravenous ivuxolimab was administered to patients every 2 weeks at 0.01 to 10 mg/kg.

The CDR3 extends over 16 amino acids. Germline CDR1 and CDR2: SGDLS and YYNGEE. V was trimmed by 1 base and J by 6 bases, leaving 14 bases between them. Drawing of blood for sampling happened at baseline, at cycle 4 day 1, and at cycle 7 day 1. Whole-study findings and limits: Near-lowest levels of clonal expansion characterized partial responders at 0.1-3.0 mg/kg. Relative to CD4+, CD8+ T cells held more expanded clones on average.

Clones were sequenced by immunoSEQ multiplex PCR, and TCRdb holds only the in-frame ones, with some missing. Among around 80,000 clones, about nine tenths were seen once, and the ten largest hold about 0.2%. V gene TRBV9 combines with J gene TRBJ1-6; no firm D call. This receptor was obtained from an adult with an advanced solid tumor such as melanoma, head and neck, liver or kidney cancer. The sample in question was CD4+ or CD8+ T cells sorted from blood, obtained in a trial of the OX40 agonist ivuxolimab. CDR3 amino acids: CASSVRADERNSPLHF. CDR3 nucleotide sequence: TGTGCCAGCAGCGTAAGGGCGGATGAACGTAATTCACCCCTCCACTTT.